The present TCR beta chain was sequenced within a study of PD-L1 blockade in urothelial cancer (dated by TCRdb to about 2017). The study in broad terms: All patients started therapy in the mid-2010s and received atezolizumab 1,200 mg intravenously every 3 weeks. About nine tenths of the roughly 30 patients were males with bladder-origin urothelial cancer, and about 65% of the roughly 30 reported a prior smoking history. An ECOG performance status of 0 or 1 was recorded for the patients, and 0 to 3 prior chemotherapy regimens had been received by the patients. Blood samples were analyzed at 3 weeks after treatment start (second dose) and at 6 weeks after treatment start. Blood samples yielded a median of approximately 150,000 T cells and more than 80,000 unique TCRs, with median clonality roughly 0.082. The study, an exploratory multi-omic analysis, examined somatic, immune and clinical correlates of response to PD-L1 blockade with atezolizumab in urothelial cancer. Pretreatment tumor samples, along with matched peripheral blood collected serially before and after atezolizumab treatment, underwent TCR sequencing. Durable clinical benefit was defined as progression-free survival longer than 6 months, and TCR features were also tested against progression-free and overall survival. In the same patients who had TCR sequencing, pretreatment tumors also underwent whole exome sequencing and RNA sequencing. Eight to ten patients achieved durable clinical benefit and some 21 did not. Pretreatment blood TCR-seq was available for around 29 patients, at least one posttreatment blood collection was obtained for some 24 patients, and tumor TCR-seq was available for some 24 patients. What the work shows at the level of the full study, not this receptor alone: Greater expansion of tumor-associated TCR clones in peripheral blood 3 weeks after the start of treatment was observed in patients with durable benefit (n of about 20, p = 0.022). Because of the small sample size (n ≈ 31) and the many exploratory analyses performed, the results are intended to be regarded as hypothesis-generating. A pretreatment peripheral blood TCR clonality below the median was linked to improved progression-free and overall survival.

A total of roughly 30 patients with locally advanced or metastatic urothelial carcinoma, treated at Memorial Sloan Kettering on a trial protocol, made up the cohort. Peripheral blood mononuclear cells were collected pretreatment and during treatment, with between 1 and 8 total time points per patient. The Qiagen DNeasy Blood extraction kit was used to purify genomic DNA from total PBMCs and from tumor samples. PBMCs were collected pretreatment and during treatment, and were isolated and stored as previously described. Each PCR received spiked-in synthetic TCR analog templates so that absolute template abundance could be estimated from read counts. The immunoSEQ assay was used to amplify TCRbeta CDR3 regions from genomic DNA with bias-controlled V and J gene primers. Sequencing of rearranged TCRbeta segments was done at approximately 20X coverage. On the study's bioinformatics: Clustering was used to correct sequencing errors, and CDR3s were annotated against IMGT to assign V, D and J genes. Downstream analyses used only productive TCRbeta rearrangements and left out out-of-frame or stop-codon sequences. Clonality was calculated as one minus the Shannon entropy normalized by the log of the number of unique productive sequences. Fisher's exact test with Benjamini-Hochberg correction, using a cutoff of adjusted p below 0.01, was how clones that differed between time points or between blood and tumor were identified. TCRdb took over this immuneACCESS table, retaining in-frame rearrangements with V and J assigned. Such tables are incomplete; in checked studies, under half of the missing clones stem from an unresolved V gene, and the remainder is unexplained. For V, J and clone size, that table is used; D and trimming come from the DNA. The sample includes about 49,000 clones, with nearly 90% observed a single time. The top ten constitute less than 10% of the sample.

About this clone: Its cognate antigen has yet to be identified. No base-level quality is on record; no much larger clone is a single base apart.

This receptor was taken from a man between 60 and 70 years old with urothelial cancer. The material was PBMCs, obtained around atezolizumab (anti-PD-L1) treatment.

The DNA sequence reads TGTGCCAGTCAAGAGCGGGCAAACGCAGATACGCAGTATTTT. Protein translation: CASQERANADTQYF. The sequence joins TRBV28 to TRBJ2-3; TRBD2 is possibly the D segment (6 matching bases). The CDR3 runs 14 residues from the cysteine to the phenylalanine. Of the read, only the CDR3 DNA is kept; its 42 bases are in frame from base 1. The germline ends are 17 bases apart after V is trimmed by 9 bases and J by 4 bases. CDR1 and CDR2 are drawn from the germline V gene: MDHEN, SYDVKM.